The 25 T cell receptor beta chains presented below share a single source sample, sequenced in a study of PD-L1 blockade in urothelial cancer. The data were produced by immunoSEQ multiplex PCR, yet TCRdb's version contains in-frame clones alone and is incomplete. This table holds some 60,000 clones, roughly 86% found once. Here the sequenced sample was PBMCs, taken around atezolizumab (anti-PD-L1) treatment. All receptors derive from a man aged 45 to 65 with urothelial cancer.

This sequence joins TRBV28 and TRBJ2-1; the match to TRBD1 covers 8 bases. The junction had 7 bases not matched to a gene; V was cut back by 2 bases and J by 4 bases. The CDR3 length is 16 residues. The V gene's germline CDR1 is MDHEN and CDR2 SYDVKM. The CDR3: CASSLRTGRKYNEQFF. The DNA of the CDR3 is TGTGCCAGCAGTTTAAGGACAGGGCGAAAATACAATGAGCAGTTCTTC.

The CDR3 nucleotides read TGTGCCAGCAATTGGGGACAGGGACGCGAGCAGTACTTC. Translating gives CASNWGQGREQYF. The chain carries TRBV28 and TRBJ2-7; 9 nucleotides line up with TRBD1. The germline gives CDR1 MDHEN, CDR2 SYDVKM. The junction had 7 bases not matched to a gene; V was cut back by 7 bases and J by 6 bases. The CDR3 length is 13 residues. Complete variable domain (other parts from reference TRBV28 and TRBJ2-7): DVKVTQSSRYLVKRTGEKVFLECVQDMDHENMFWYRQDPGLGLRLIYFSYDVKMKEKGDIPEGYSVSREKKERFSLILESASTNQTSMYLCASNWGQGREQYFGPGTRLTVT.

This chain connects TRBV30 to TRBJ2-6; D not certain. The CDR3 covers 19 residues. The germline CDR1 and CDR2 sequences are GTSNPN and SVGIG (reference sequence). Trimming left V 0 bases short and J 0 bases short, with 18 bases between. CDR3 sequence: CAWSVLGSIRSSGANVLTF. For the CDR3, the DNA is TGTGCCTGGAGTGTACTGGGCAGTATTCGTTCCTCTGGGGCCAACGTCCTGACTTTC.

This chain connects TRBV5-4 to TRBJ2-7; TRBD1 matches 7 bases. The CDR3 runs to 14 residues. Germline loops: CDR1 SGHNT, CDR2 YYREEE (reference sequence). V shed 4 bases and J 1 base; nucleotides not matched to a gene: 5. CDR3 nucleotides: TGTGCCAGCAGCGGGGAGACAGGGTCCTACGAGCAGTACTTC. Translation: CASSGETGSYEQYF.

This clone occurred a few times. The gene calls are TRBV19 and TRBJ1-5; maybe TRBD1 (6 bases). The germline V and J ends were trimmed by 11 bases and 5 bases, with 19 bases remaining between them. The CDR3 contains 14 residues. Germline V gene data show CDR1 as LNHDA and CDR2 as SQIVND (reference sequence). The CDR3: CAVEQGAGYQPQHF. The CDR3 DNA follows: TGTGCCGTAGAACAGGGAGCCGGGTATCAGCCCCAGCATTTT.

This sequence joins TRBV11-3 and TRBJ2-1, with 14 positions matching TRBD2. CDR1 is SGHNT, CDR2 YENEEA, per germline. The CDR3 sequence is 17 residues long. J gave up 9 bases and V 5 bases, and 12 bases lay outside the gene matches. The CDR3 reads CASSPQPGLAGVTEQFF. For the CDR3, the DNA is TGTGCCAGCAGCCCTCAGCCGGGACTAGCGGGAGTAACTGAGCAGTTCTTC.

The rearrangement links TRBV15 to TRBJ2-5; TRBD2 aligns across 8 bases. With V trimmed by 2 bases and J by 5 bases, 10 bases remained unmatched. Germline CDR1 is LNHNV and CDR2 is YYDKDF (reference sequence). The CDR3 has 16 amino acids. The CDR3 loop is CATSRNMGSGSETQYF. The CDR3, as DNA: TGTGCCACCAGCAGAAATATGGGGAGCGGGAGCGAGACCCAGTACTTC.

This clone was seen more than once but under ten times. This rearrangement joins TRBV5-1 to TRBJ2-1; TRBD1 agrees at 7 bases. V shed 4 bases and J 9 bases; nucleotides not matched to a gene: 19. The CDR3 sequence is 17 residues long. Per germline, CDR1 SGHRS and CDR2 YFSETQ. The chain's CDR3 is CASSLQPGTATVGEQFF. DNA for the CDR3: TGCGCCAGCAGCCTACAACCCGGGACAGCGACGGTAGGTGAGCAGTTCTTC.

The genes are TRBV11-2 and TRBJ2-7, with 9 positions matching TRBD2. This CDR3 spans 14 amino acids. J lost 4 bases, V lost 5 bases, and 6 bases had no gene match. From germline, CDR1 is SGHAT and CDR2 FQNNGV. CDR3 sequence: CASSLAGGLYEQYF. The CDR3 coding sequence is TGTGCCAGCAGCCTGGCGGGAGGGCTGTACGAGCAGTACTTC.

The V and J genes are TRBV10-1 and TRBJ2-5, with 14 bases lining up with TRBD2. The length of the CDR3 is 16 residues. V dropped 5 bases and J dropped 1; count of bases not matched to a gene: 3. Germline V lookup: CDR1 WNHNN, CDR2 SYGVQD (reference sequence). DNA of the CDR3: TGCGCCAGCAGTCCGGGGACTAGCGGGGGCCAAGAGACCCAGTACTTC. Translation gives CASSPGTSGGQETQYF.

CDR3 nucleotides: TGTGCCAGCCACTCCTTGATCGCCGGGGAGCTGTTTTTT. It is translated as CASHSLIAGELFF. The chain recombines TRBV6-1 with TRBJ2-2, with D unresolved. With 8 bases removed from V and 6 bases from J, the gap between germline ends came to 13 bases. Germline V gene sequence: CDR1 MNHNS, CDR2 SASEGT. The CDR3 covers 13 residues.

DNA for the CDR3: TGTGCCAGCAGCAGATCAGATGCAACTAATGAAAAACTGTTTTTT. It translates to CASSRSDATNEKLFF. The chain couples TRBV28 to TRBJ1-4; D not resolved. Germline assignment: CDR1 MDHEN and CDR2 SYDVKM. V gave up 6 bases and J gave up 0 bases, with 11 bases separating them. CDR3 length: 15 amino acids.

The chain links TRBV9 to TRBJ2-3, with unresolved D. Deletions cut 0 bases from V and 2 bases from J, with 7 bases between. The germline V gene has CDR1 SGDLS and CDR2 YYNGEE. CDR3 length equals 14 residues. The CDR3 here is CASSVDLYTDTQYF. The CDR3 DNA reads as TGTGCCAGCAGCGTAGACCTATACACAGATACGCAGTATTTT.

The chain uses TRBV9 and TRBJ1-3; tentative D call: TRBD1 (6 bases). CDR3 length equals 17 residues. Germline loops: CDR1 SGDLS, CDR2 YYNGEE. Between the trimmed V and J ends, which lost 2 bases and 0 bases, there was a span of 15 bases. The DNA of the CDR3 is TGTGCCAGCAGCGTCGCGGGCGGGGGCTCCTCTGGAAACACCATATATTTT. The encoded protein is CASSVAGGGSSGNTIYF.

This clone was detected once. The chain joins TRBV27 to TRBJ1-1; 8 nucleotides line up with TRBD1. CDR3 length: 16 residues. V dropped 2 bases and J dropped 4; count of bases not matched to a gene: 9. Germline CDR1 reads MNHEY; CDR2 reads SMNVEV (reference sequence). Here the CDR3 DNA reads TGTGCCAGCAGTTTAAAAACAGGGGGAACGGGCACTGAAGCTTTCTTT. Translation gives CASSLKTGGTGTEAFF.

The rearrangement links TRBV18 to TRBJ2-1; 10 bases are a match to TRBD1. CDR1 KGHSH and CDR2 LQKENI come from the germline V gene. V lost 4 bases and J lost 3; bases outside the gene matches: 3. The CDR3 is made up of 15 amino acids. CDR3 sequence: CASSRTGGFYNEQFF. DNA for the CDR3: TGTGCCAGCTCACGGACAGGGGGATTCTACAATGAGCAGTTCTTC.

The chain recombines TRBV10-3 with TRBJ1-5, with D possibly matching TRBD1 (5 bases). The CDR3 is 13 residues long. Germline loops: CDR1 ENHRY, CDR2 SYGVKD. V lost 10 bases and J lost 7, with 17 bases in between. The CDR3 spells CATHGTAGQPQHF. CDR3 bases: TGTGCCACCCACGGGACTGCGGGGCAGCCCCAGCATTTT.

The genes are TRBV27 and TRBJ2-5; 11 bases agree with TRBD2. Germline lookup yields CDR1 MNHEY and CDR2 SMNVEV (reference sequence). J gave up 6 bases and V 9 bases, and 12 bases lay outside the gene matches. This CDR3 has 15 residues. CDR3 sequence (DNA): TGTGCCAGTAGGGGACTAGCGGCTAGCGGAAAGACCCAGTACTTC. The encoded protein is CASRGLAASGKTQYF.

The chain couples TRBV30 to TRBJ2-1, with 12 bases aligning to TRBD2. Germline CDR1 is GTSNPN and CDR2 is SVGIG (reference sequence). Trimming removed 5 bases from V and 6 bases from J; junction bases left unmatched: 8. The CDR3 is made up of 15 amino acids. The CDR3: CAWQQLAGGGNEQFF. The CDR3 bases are TGTGCCTGGCAACAACTAGCGGGAGGTGGCAATGAGCAGTTCTTC.

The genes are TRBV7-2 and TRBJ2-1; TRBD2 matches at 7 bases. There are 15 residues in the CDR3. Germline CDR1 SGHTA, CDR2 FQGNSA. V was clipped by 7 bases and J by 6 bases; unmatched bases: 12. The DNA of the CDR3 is TGTGCCAGCACCATCGGGCGGGAGAGGACCAATGAGCAGTTCTTC. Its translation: CASTIGRERTNEQFF.

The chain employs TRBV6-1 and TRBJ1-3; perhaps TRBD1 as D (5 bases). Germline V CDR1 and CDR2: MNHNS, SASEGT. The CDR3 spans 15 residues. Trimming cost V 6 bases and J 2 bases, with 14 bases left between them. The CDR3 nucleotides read TGTGCCAGCAGGCGACAGTCGGGTGCTGGAAACACCATATATTTT. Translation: CASRRQSGAGNTIYF.

CDR3 protein: CASSRDRGYADTQYF. In nucleotides, the CDR3 is TGCGCCAGCAGCCGGGACAGGGGTTATGCAGATACGCAGTATTTT. The chain joins TRBV5-1 to TRBJ2-3; 10 bases line up with TRBD1. Germline lookup yields CDR1 SGHRS and CDR2 YFSETQ. There are 15 residues in the CDR3. After removal of 4 bases from V and 4 bases from J, the junction contained 6 bases not matched to a gene.

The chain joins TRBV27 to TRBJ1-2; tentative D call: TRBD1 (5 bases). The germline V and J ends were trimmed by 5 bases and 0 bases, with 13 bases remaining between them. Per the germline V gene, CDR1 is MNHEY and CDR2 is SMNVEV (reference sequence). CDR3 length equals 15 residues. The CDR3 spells CASSLSGGANYGYTF. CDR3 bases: TGTGCCAGCAGTCTCTCGGGGGGGGCTAACTATGGCTACACCTTC.

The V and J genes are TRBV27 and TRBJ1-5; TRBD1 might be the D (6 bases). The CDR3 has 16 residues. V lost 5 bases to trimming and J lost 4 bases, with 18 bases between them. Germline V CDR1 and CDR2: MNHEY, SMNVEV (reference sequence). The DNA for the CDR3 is TGTGCCAGCAGTCCTACGTACAGGGCGTCGAATCAGCCCCAGCATTTT. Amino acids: CASSPTYRASNQPQHF.

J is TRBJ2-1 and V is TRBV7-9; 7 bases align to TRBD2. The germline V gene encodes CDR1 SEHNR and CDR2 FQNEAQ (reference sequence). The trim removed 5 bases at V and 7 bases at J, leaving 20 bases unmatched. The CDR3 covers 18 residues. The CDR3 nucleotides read TGTGCCAGCAGCCCCCTCTTGGGCGGGAGAGAAGGTTCAAATGAGCAGTTCTTC. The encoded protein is CASSPLLGGREGSNEQFF.